The rows below give T cell receptor beta chains drawn from one sample of a study of CD4 T cells in relation to SARS-CoV-2 and coronaviruses. The repertoire was sequenced with immunoSEQ multiplex PCR; TCRdb's copy has only in-frame clones and lacks some. This sample has roughly 18,000 clones, with around 76% found just once. Their antigens are not known. The sequenced material came from CD4+ T cells from PBMCs, cultured in vitro. The receptors shown here come from a human donor in good health. CDR3s include the opening cysteine and the closing phenylalanine or tryptophan. The D gene is left open where the match is weak. Rows may omit the clone size; those that give it use once, few, many or a size class.

j_gene: TRBJ2-1
v_gene: TRBV5-1
d_gene: TRBD2
abundance: -
CDR3aa: CASSLDTSGVQYNEQFF
CDR3nt: TGCGCCAGCAGCTTGGACACTAGCGGAGTACAATACAATGAGCAGTTCTTC

j_gene: TRBJ2-7
v_gene: TRBV6-5
d_gene: TRBD2
abundance: -
CDR3aa: CASTPGGRPYEQYF
CDR3nt: TGTGCCAGCACCCCGGGGGGTCGGCCCTACGAGCAGTACTTC

j_gene: TRBJ1-2
v_gene: TRBV7-8
d_gene: -
abundance: -
CDR3aa: CASSLNGKIDGYTF
CDR3nt: TGTGCCAGCAGCTTGAACGGAAAAATTGATGGCTACACCTTC

j_gene: TRBJ2-2
v_gene: TRBV11-2
d_gene: TRBD2
abundance: -
CDR3aa: CASSLVGTSGSWNTGELFF
CDR3nt: TGTGCCAGCAGCTTAGTTGGGACTAGCGGGAGTTGGAACACCGGGGAGCTGTTTTTT

j_gene: TRBJ2-7
v_gene: TRBV13
d_gene: TRBD1
abundance: -
CDR3aa: CASSRRDRVYEQYF
CDR3nt: TGTGCCAGCAGCCGCCGGGACAGGGTCTACGAGCAGTACTTC

j_gene: TRBJ1-1
v_gene: TRBV4-1
d_gene: -
abundance: -
CDR3aa: CASSHSGGNMNTEAFF
CDR3nt: TGCGCCAGCAGCCACTCCGGGGGAAACATGAACACTGAAGCTTTCTTT

j_gene: TRBJ2-5
v_gene: TRBV5-1
d_gene: -
abundance: -
CDR3aa: CASSLQGQETQYF
CDR3nt: TGCGCCAGCAGCTTACAGGGCCAAGAGACCCAGTACTTC

j_gene: TRBJ1-3
v_gene: TRBV30
d_gene: -
abundance: few
CDR3aa: CAWIRDRGGNTIYF
CDR3nt: TGTGCCTGGATCAGGGACCGGGGAGGAAACACCATATATTTT

j_gene: TRBJ2-1
v_gene: TRBV7-7
d_gene: -
abundance: few
CDR3aa: CASSLGSSYNEQFF
CDR3nt: TGTGCTAGCAGCTTAGGGTCGTCCTACAATGAGCAGTTCTTC

j_gene: TRBJ2-7
v_gene: TRBV7-9
d_gene: -
abundance: -
CDR3aa: CASRSPLVPYEQYF
CDR3nt: TGTGCCAGCCGAAGTCCTCTAGTGCCCTACGAGCAGTACTTC

j_gene: TRBJ1-2
v_gene: TRBV29-1
d_gene: -
abundance: -
CDR3aa: CSVPGSPGSGYTF
CDR3nt: TGCAGCGTTCCAGGGTCCCCTGGCAGCGGCTACACCTTC

j_gene: TRBJ2-2
v_gene: TRBV19
d_gene: TRBD1
abundance: -
CDR3aa: CASLPGQGTGELFF
CDR3nt: TGTGCCTCACTACCGGGACAGGGGACCGGGGAGCTGTTTTTT

j_gene: TRBJ1-2
v_gene: TRBV19
d_gene: -
abundance: -
CDR3aa: CASSIQVPGSYGYTF
CDR3nt: TGTGCCAGTAGTATTCAGGTCCCAGGGAGCTATGGCTACACCTTC

j_gene: TRBJ2-7
v_gene: TRBV28
d_gene: -
abundance: -
CDR3aa: CASSLDRTYEQYF
CDR3nt: TGTGCCAGCAGTTTGGACCGAACCTACGAGCAGTACTTC

j_gene: TRBJ2-7
v_gene: TRBV6-2/TRBV6-3
d_gene: -
abundance: -
CDR3aa: CASSFQGRNYEQYF
CDR3nt: TGTGCCAGCAGTTTCCAGGGGAGGAATTACGAGCAGTACTTC

j_gene: TRBJ1-1
v_gene: TRBV5-4
d_gene: -
abundance: -
CDR3aa: CASSLDGEAFF
CDR3nt: TGTGCCAGCAGCTTGGACGGGGAAGCTTTCTTT

j_gene: TRBJ1-1
v_gene: TRBV7-9
d_gene: -
abundance: -
CDR3aa: CASSPRQRNTEAFF
CDR3nt: TGTGCCAGCAGCCCCCGACAGCGGAACACTGAAGCTTTCTTT

j_gene: TRBJ2-2
v_gene: TRBV9
d_gene: -
abundance: -
CDR3aa: CASSLRTDGELFF
CDR3nt: TGTGCCAGCAGCCTCCGGACAGACGGGGAGCTGTTTTTT

j_gene: TRBJ1-5
v_gene: TRBV7-8
d_gene: -
abundance: -
CDR3aa: CASSLVSGFNQPQHF
CDR3nt: TGTGCCAGCAGCTTAGTGTCGGGCTTCAATCAGCCCCAGCATTTT

j_gene: TRBJ2-3
v_gene: TRBV10-3
d_gene: -
abundance: -
CDR3aa: CAISESTDTQYF
CDR3nt: TGTGCCATCAGTGAGTCGACGGATACGCAGTATTTT

j_gene: TRBJ2-1
v_gene: TRBV7-9
d_gene: -
abundance: -
CDR3aa: CASSKRLAPRGYNEQFF
CDR3nt: TGTGCCAGCAGCAAAAGGTTAGCTCCCAGAGGCTACAATGAGCAGTTCTTC

j_gene: TRBJ1-3
v_gene: TRBV7-9
d_gene: -
abundance: -
CDR3aa: CASSLRAGRGNTIYF
CDR3nt: TGTGCCAGCAGCCTAAGGGCAGGGAGAGGAAACACCATATATTTT

j_gene: TRBJ1-2
v_gene: TRBV3-1/TRBV3-2
d_gene: -
abundance: -
CDR3aa: CASSQDLGEYGYGYTF
CDR3nt: TGTGCCAGCAGCCAAGATCTTGGGGAGTACGGCTATGGCTACACCTTC

j_gene: TRBJ2-3
v_gene: TRBV7-2
d_gene: -
abundance: -
CDR3aa: CASSHDRGGTDTQYF
CDR3nt: TGTGCCAGCAGCCATGACAGAGGAGGAACAGATACGCAGTATTTT

j_gene: TRBJ2-3
v_gene: TRBV4-1
d_gene: TRBD2
abundance: -
CDR3aa: CASSQPRLAGEDTQYF
CDR3nt: TGCGCCAGCAGCCAACCCAGACTAGCGGGGGAAGATACGCAGTATTTT

j_gene: TRBJ1-1
v_gene: TRBV6-5
d_gene: -
abundance: -
CDR3aa: CASSYLYRDQVGLAFF
CDR3nt: TGTGCCAGCAGTTACTTGTATCGGGACCAGGTGGGGTTAGCTTTCTTT

j_gene: TRBJ2-7
v_gene: TRBV28
d_gene: -
abundance: -
CDR3aa: CASTSPGLSYEQYF
CDR3nt: TGTGCCAGCACCTCGCCGGGACTGTCCTACGAGCAGTACTTC

j_gene: TRBJ1-1
v_gene: TRBV7-2
d_gene: -
abundance: few
CDR3aa: CASSSDRLSFF
CDR3nt: TGTGCCAGCAGCTCCGACAGGTTGTCTTTCTTT

j_gene: TRBJ2-7
v_gene: TRBV6-5
d_gene: TRBD1
abundance: -
CDR3aa: CASSQGQGAWYEQYF
CDR3nt: TGTGCCAGCAGTCAGGGACAGGGGGCCTGGTACGAGCAGTACTTC

j_gene: TRBJ2-7
v_gene: TRBV7-9
d_gene: -
abundance: -
CDR3aa: CASSLPRDGVTYEQYF
CDR3nt: TGTGCCAGCAGCTTACCTCGGGACGGTGTAACCTACGAGCAGTACTTC